This is a list of T cell receptor beta chains from one sample in a study of OX40 agonist ivuxolimab in advanced cancers. TCRdb keeps only in-frame clones here, not all; method: immunoSEQ multiplex PCR. The table shows about 76,000 clones, with over 75% occurring only once. The sample was CD4+ or CD8+ T cells sorted from blood, taken in a trial of the OX40 agonist ivuxolimab. The origin of the receptors is an adult with an advanced solid tumor such as melanoma, head and neck, liver or kidney cancer. Both conserved end residues are part of each CDR3. D genes are given only for firm matches. Size values are once, few and many counts, or a class for expanded clones, and some rows have none.

>.|TRBJ1-5|TRBV18|.
CASSLQSGGSNQPQHF
TGTGCCAGCTCATTGCAAAGCGGGGGCAGCAATCAGCCCCAGCATTTT
>.|TRBJ2-7|TRBV6-5|.
CASSSRGGGEQYF
TGTGCCAGCAGTTCCCGAGGGGGAGGGGAGCAGTACTTC
>once|TRBJ2-4|TRBV7-2|.
CASSLALRQAPYF
TGTGCCAGCAGCTTAGCCCTTCGACAGGCTCCGTACTTC
>.|TRBJ2-2|TRBV9|.
CASRGPGVTGELFF
TGTGCCAGCAGAGGACCAGGGGTCACCGGGGAGCTGTTTTTT
>.|TRBJ1-1|TRBV9|.
CASSPLMGVDAEAFF
TGTGCCAGCAGCCCCTTAATGGGAGTAGACGCTGAAGCTTTCTTT
>.|TRBJ2-3|TRBV10-1|TRBD2
CASSKAGVVAADTQYF
TGCGCCAGCAGTAAGGCGGGAGTCGTTGCAGCAGATACGCAGTATTTT
>.|TRBJ2-5|TRBV7-9|TRBD2
CASSLRTSGSWKTQYF
TGTGCCAGCAGTCTTCGGACAAGCGGGAGCTGGAAGACCCAGTACTTC
>once|TRBJ1-1|TRBV30|.
CAWSPVPNTEAFF
TGTGCCTGGAGCCCCGTCCCGAACACTGAAGCTTTCTTT
>.|TRBJ2-2|TRBV15|.
CATSRVSGPMNTGELFF
TGTGCCACCAGCAGAGTAAGTGGGCCGATGAACACCGGGGAGCTGTTTTTT
>.|TRBJ2-6|TRBV10-3|.
CAISNTGANVLTF
TGTGCCATCAGTAACACCGGGGCCAACGTCCTGACTTTC
>.|TRBJ2-1|TRBV7-3|TRBD2
CASSFQAGIYNEQFF
TGTGCCAGCAGCTTCCAAGCGGGGATATACAATGAGCAGTTCTTC
>.|TRBJ2-2|TRBV4-3|.
CASSQSFTASTGELFF
TGCGCCAGCAGCCAATCTTTTACAGCTAGCACCGGGGAGCTGTTTTTT
>.|TRBJ2-6|TRBV5-1|.
CASSLKISGANVLTF
TGCGCCAGCAGCTTGAAAATCTCTGGGGCCAACGTCCTGACTTTC
>.|TRBJ1-6|TRBV6-6|.
CASSYSTANSPLHF
TGTGCCAGCAGTTACTCGACAGCAAATTCACCCCTCCACTTT
>.|TRBJ2-6|TRBV4-1|.
CASAAGGANVLTF
TGCGCCAGCGCGGCGGGCGGGGCCAACGTCCTGACTTTC
>once|TRBJ1-1|TRBV29-1|TRBD1
CSVLRQGRLTEAFF
TGCAGCGTCCTACGACAGGGACGTTTGACTGAAGCTTTCTTT
>.|TRBJ2-3|TRBV5-5|.
CASSLLGDGTDTQYF
TGTGCCAGCAGCTTGCTCGGCGATGGCACAGATACGCAGTATTTT
>few|TRBJ2-7|TRBV11-3|.
CASSLDWALVREEQYF
TGTGCCAGCAGCTTAGACTGGGCCCTTGTAAGGGAAGAGCAGTACTTC
>.|TRBJ1-3|TRBV29-1|.
CSVERGAGPGNTIYF
TGCAGCGTTGAAAGGGGGGCAGGGCCTGGAAACACCATATATTTT
>few|TRBJ1-2|TRBV13|.
CASSLSATYGYTF
TGTGCCAGCAGCCTCAGCGCAACGTATGGCTACACCTTC
>.|TRBJ1-5|TRBV7-9|.
CASSRPPHNQPQHF
TGTGCCAGCAGCCGACCCCCCCACAATCAGCCCCAGCATTTT
>.|TRBJ1-1|TRBV2|.
CASSLDTEAFF
TGTGCCAGCAGTCTTGACACTGAAGCTTTCTTT
>once|TRBJ1-1|TRBV11-1|.
CASSFISRNTEAFF
TGTGCCAGCAGCTTTATATCCAGGAACACTGAAGCTTTCTTT
>once|TRBJ2-2|TRBV5-1|TRBD2
CASSLPPSGSGGELFF
TGCGCCAGCAGCCTCCCCCCTAGCGGGAGCGGCGGGGAGCTGTTTTTT
>once|TRBJ2-7|TRBV9|.
CASSVGATSSYEQYF
TGTGCCAGCAGCGTAGGCGCGACTAGCTCCTACGAGCAGTACTTC
>.|TRBJ2-7|TRBV18|.
CASSPPVAGPSSYEQYF
TGTGCCAGCTCACCACCGGTGGCAGGGCCAAGCTCCTACGAGCAGTACTTC
>once|TRBJ1-3|TRBV2|.
CASRTATGASSGNTIYF
TGTGCCAGCAGAACTGCGACAGGCGCGAGCTCTGGAAACACCATATATTTT
>.|TRBJ1-1|TRBV6-5|TRBD1
CASSATGAGEREAFF
TGTGCCAGCAGTGCGACAGGGGCGGGCGAGAGAGAAGCTTTCTTT
>.|TRBJ2-1|TRBV7-2|.
CASSLFSSYNEQFF
TGTGCCAGCAGCTTGTTTAGCTCCTACAATGAGCAGTTCTTC
>.|TRBJ2-1|TRBV5-6|.
CASRSLTERRENEQFF
TGTGCCAGCAGGAGTTTAACGGAGCGGAGGGAAAATGAGCAGTTCTTC
>.|TRBJ2-7|TRBV6-6|.
CASSFARLEYYEQYF
TGTGCCAGCAGTTTTGCCCGACTAGAGTACTACGAGCAGTACTTC
>.|TRBJ2-7|TRBV18|.
CASSSFGGADEQYF
TGTGCCAGCTCATCATTCGGAGGTGCGGACGAGCAGTACTTC
>.|TRBJ1-1|TRBV19|.
CASSIVGIGNTEAFF
TGTGCCAGTAGTATAGTGGGGATTGGGAACACTGAAGCTTTCTTT
>.|TRBJ1-1|TRBV6-5|.
CASSLLGGGTEAFF
TGTGCCAGCAGCCTCCTCGGAGGAGGCACTGAAGCTTTCTTT
>.|TRBJ2-6|TRBV11-2|.
CASSFSTAGANVLTF
TGTGCCAGCAGCTTTTCGACGGCTGGGGCCAACGTCCTGACTTTC
>.|TRBJ1-1|TRBV30|.
CAWSPYDSRVYTEAFF
TGTGCCTGGAGTCCTTACGACAGCCGCGTGTACACTGAAGCTTTCTTT
>.|TRBJ2-1|TRBV28|.
CASSLFGPPKSEQFF
TGTGCCAGCAGTTTATTCGGCCCCCCTAAAAGTGAGCAGTTCTTC
>.|TRBJ2-4|TRBV7-2|.
CASSWEAKNIQYF
TGTGCCAGCAGTTGGGAGGCCAAAAACATTCAGTACTTC
>.|TRBJ2-6|TRBV29-1|.
CSVFWGLSSGANVLTF
TGCAGCGTATTTTGGGGACTGAGCTCTGGGGCCAACGTCCTGACTTTC
>.|TRBJ2-1|TRBV5-1|.
CASSLRGLDQQFF
TGCGCCAGCAGCTTGAGAGGGCTAGACCAGCAGTTCTTC
>.|TRBJ2-3|TRBV30|TRBD2
CAWSELAGGGADTQYF
TGTGCCTGGAGTGAGTTGGCGGGAGGTGGGGCAGATACGCAGTATTTT
>.|TRBJ1-2|TRBV29-1|TRBD1
CSGIDRGRNYGYTF
TGCAGCGGAATTGACAGGGGCCGGAACTATGGCTACACCTTC
>.|TRBJ2-5|TRBV7-2|TRBD1
CASSRQTGAGETQYF
TGTGCCAGCAGCCGCCAGACAGGGGCTGGGGAGACCCAGTACTTC
>.|TRBJ2-5|TRBV19|.
CASSGKRQETQYF
TGTGCCAGTAGTGGTAAGAGACAAGAGACCCAGTACTTC